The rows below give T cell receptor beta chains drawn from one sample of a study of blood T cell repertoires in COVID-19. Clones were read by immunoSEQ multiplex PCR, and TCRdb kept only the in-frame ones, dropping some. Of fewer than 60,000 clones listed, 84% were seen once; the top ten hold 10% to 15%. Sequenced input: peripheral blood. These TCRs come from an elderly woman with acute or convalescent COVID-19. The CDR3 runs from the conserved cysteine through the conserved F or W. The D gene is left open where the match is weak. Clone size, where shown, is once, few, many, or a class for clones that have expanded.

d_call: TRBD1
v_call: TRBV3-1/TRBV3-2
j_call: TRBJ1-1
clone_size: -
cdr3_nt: TGTGCCAGCAGCCTTGGGACAGGGGGCGCGAGTGAAGCTTTCTTT
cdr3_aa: CASSLGTGGASEAFF

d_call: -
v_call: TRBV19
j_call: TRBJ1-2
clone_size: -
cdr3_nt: TGTGCCAGTAGTATCGGGAGCAACTATGGCTACACCTTC
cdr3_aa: CASSIGSNYGYTF

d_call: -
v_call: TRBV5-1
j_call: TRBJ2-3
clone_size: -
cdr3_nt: TGCGCCAGCAGCTTGGGCAGTAGCACAGATACGCAGTATTTT
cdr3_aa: CASSLGSSTDTQYF

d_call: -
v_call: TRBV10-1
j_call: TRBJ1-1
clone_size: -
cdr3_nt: TGCGCCAGCAGTGACGGGATCGGAAAGAACACTGAAGCTTTCTTT
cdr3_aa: CASSDGIGKNTEAFF

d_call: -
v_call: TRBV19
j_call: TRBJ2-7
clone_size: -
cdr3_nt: TGTGCCAGTAGAAAAGAAACAGGGACCTACGAGCAGTACTTC
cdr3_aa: CASRKETGTYEQYF

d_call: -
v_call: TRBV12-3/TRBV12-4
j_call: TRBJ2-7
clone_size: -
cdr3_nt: TGTGCCAGCAGTGGCCGCTCCTACGAGCAGTACTTC
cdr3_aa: CASSGRSYEQYF

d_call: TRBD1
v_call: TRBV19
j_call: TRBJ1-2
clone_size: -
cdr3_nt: TGTGCCAGTAGTATTGGGGGGACAGGGGGATCGCGGGCTACTGGCTACACCTTC
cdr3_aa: CASSIGGTGGSRATGYTF

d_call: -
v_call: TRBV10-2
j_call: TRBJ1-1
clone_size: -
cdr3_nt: TGCGCCAGCACCTCGGACAGATCGAACACTGAAGCTTTCTTT
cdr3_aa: CASTSDRSNTEAFF

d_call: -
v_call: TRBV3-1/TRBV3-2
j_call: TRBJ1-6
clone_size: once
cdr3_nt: TGTGCCAGCAGCCCCGGGAGGGATAATTCACCCCTCCACTTT
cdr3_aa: CASSPGRDNSPLHF

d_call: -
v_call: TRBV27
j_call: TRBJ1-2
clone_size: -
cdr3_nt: TGTGCCAGCAGTTTAAAGCAGGGAGGGTATGGCTACACCTTC
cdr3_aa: CASSLKQGGYGYTF

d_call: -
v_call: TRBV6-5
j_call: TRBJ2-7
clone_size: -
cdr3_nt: TGTGCCAGCAGTTACGTCTCTTCCAGGGGTTCCTACGAGCAGTACTTC
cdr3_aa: CASSYVSSRGSYEQYF

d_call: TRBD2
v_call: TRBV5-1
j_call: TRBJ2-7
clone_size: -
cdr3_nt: TGCGCCAGCAGCCAACAGACTAGCGGGACCTACGAGCAGTACTTC
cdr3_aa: CASSQQTSGTYEQYF

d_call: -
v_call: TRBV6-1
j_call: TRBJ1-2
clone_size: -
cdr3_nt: TGTGCCAGCAGTGAAGTAGGGGGGGCCTATGGCTACACCTTC
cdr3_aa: CASSEVGGAYGYTF

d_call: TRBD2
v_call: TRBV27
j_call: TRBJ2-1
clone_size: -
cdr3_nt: TGTGCCAGCAGTTTTCCACCGGTGCTAGCGGGGGGGCATGAGCAGTTCTTC
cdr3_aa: CASSFPPVLAGGHEQFF

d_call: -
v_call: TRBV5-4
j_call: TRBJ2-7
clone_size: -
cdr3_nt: TGTGCCAGCAGCTTGGATTCGTTAGGACTGCCGCAAGAGCAGTACTTC
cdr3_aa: CASSLDSLGLPQEQYF

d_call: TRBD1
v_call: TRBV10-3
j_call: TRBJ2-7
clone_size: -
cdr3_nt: TGTGCCATCAGTGCCGGGACAGGGTACTACGAGCAGTACTTC
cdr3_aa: CAISAGTGYYEQYF

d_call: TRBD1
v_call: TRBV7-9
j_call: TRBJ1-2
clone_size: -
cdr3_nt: TGTGCCAGCAGCACGGACAGGAAACAGACTTATGGCTACACCTTC
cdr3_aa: CASSTDRKQTYGYTF

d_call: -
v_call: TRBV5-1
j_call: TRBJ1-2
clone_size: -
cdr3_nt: TGCGCCAGCAGCATCAACAGGGCTGACTATGGCTACACCTTC
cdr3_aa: CASSINRADYGYTF